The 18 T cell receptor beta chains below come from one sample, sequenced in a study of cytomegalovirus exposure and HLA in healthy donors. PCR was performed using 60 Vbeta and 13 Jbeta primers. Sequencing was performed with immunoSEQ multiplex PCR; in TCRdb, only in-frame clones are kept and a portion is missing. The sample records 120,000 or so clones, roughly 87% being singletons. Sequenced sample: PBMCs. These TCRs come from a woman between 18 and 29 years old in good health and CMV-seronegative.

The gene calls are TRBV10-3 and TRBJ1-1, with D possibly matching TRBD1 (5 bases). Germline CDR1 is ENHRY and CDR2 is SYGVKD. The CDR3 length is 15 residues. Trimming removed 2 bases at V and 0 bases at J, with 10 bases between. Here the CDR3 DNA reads TGTGCCATCAGTGAGGTCCAGGGTATGAACACTGAAGCTTTCTTT. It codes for CAISEVQGMNTEAFF.

The CDR3 protein is CASSVYREHNSPLHF. CDR3 bases: TGTGCCAGCAGCGTTTACAGGGAGCATAATTCACCCCTCCACTTT. V gene TRBV7-2 combines with J gene TRBJ1-6; TRBD1 is a possible D gene (6 bases). Trimming stripped 5 bases from V and 5 bases from J, with 13 bases between. CDR3 length: 15 residues. Germline V lookup: CDR1 SGHTA, CDR2 FQGNSA.

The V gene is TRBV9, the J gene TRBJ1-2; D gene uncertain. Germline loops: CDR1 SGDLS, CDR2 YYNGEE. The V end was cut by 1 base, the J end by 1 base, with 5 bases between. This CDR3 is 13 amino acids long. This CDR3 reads CASSVNSNYGYTF. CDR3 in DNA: TGTGCCAGCAGCGTAAACAGTAACTATGGCTACACCTTC.

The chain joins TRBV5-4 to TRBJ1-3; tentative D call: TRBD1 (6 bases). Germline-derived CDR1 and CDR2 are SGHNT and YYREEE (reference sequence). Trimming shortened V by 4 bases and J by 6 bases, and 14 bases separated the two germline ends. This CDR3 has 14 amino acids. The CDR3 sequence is CASSTRQVSNTIYF. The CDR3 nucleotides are TGTGCCAGCAGCACCAGACAGGTTTCAAACACCATATATTTT.

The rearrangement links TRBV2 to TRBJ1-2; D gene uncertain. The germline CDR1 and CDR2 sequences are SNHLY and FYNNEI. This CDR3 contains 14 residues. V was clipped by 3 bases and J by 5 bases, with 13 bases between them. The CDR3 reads CASSDLSAAYGYTF. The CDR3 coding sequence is TGTGCCAGCAGTGATCTTTCGGCAGCGTATGGCTACACCTTC.

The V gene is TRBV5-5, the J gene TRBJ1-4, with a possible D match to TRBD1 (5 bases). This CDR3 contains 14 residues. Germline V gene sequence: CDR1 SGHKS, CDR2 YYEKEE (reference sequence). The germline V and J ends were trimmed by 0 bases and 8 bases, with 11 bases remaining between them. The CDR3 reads CASSLVGDGEKLFF. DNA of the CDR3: TGTGCCAGCAGCTTGGTAGGGGATGGGGAAAAACTGTTTTTT.

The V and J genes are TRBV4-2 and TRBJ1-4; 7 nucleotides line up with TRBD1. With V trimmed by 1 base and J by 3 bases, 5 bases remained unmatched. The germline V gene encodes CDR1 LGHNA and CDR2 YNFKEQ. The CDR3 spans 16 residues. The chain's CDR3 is CASSQARQGSNEKLFF. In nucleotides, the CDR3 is TGTGCCAGCAGCCAAGCGCGACAGGGTTCTAATGAAAAACTGTTTTTT.

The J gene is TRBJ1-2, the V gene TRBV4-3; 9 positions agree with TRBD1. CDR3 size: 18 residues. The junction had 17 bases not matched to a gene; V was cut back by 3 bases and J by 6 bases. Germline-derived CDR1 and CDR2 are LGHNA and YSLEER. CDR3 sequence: CASSQNMLTGGLKNGYTF. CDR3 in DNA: TGCGCCAGCAGCCAGAACATGCTCACAGGGGGCTTAAAGAATGGCTACACCTTC.

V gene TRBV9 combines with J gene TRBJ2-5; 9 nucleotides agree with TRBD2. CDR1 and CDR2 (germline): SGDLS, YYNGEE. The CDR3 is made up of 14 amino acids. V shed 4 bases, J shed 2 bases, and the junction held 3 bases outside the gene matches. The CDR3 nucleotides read TGTGCCAGCAGCCCCGGACTAGCGCAAGAGACCCAGTACTTC. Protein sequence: CASSPGLAQETQYF.

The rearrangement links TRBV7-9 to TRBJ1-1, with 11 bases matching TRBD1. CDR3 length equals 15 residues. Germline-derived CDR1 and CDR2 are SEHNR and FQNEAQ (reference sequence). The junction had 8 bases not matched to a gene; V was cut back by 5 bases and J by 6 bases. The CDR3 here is CASSPPGQGASEAFF. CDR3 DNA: TGTGCCAGCAGCCCACCCGGACAGGGGGCCTCTGAAGCTTTCTTT.

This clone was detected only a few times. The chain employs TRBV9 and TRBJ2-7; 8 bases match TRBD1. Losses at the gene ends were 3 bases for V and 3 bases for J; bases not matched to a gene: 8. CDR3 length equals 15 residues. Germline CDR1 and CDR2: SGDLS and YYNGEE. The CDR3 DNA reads TGTGCCAGCAGCGCGGCGACAGGGGTCTTCTACGAGCAGTACTTC. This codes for CASSAATGVFYEQYF.

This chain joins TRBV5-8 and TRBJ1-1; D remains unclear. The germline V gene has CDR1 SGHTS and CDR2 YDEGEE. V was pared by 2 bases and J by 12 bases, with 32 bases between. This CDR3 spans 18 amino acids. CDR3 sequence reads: CASSFNIYTALKRVQSFF. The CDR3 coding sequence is TGTGCCAGCAGCTTCAATATTTACACGGCACTTAAGAGGGTCCAATCTTTCTTT.

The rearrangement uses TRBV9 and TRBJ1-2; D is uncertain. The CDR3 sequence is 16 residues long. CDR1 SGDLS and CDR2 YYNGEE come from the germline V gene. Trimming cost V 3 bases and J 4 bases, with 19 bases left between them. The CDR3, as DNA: TGTGCCAGCAGCGGAAGCCCCGCGGGTCGGGGCTATGGCTACACCTTC. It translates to CASSGSPAGRGYGYTF. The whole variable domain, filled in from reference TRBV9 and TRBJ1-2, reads DSGVTQTPKHLITATGQRVTLRCSPRSGDLSVYWYQQSLDQGLQFLIQYYNGEERAKGNILERFSAQQFPDLHSELNLSSLELGDSALYFCASSGSPAGRGYGYTFGSGTRLTVV.

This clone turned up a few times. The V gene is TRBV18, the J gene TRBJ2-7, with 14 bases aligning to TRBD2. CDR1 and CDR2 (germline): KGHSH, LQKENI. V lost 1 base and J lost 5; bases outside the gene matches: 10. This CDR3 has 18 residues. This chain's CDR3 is CASSPLPGLAGVQDEQYF. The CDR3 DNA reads TGTGCCAGCTCACCACTCCCGGGACTAGCGGGAGTACAGGACGAGCAGTACTTC.

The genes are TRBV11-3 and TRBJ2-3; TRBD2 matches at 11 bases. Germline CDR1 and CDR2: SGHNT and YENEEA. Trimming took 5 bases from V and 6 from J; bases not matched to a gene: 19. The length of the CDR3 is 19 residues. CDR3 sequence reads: CASSPGNLFLAGGKDTQYF. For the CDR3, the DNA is TGTGCCAGCAGCCCCGGAAACCTCTTCTTAGCGGGAGGGAAGGATACGCAGTATTTT.

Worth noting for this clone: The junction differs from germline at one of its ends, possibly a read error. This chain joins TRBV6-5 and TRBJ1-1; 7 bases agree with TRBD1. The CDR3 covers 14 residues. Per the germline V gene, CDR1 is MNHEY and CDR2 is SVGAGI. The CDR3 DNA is TGTGCCAGCAGTTACGGCAGGGGGAACAGTGAAGCTTTCTTT. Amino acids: CASSYGRGNSEAFF.

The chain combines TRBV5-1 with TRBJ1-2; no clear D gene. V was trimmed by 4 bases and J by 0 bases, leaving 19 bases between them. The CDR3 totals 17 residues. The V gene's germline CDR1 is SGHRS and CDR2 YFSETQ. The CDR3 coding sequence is TGCGCCAGCAGCGAGGGCACGGTGCGGGCTACTAACTATGGCTACACCTTC. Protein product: CASSEGTVRATNYGYTF.

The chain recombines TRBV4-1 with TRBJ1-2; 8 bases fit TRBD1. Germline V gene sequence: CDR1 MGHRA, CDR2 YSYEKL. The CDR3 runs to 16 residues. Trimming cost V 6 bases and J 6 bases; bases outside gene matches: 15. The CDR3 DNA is TGCGCCAGCAGTCCGGCCCCGGGACAGGCCCACGATGGCTACACCTTC. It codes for CASSPAPGQAHDGYTF.